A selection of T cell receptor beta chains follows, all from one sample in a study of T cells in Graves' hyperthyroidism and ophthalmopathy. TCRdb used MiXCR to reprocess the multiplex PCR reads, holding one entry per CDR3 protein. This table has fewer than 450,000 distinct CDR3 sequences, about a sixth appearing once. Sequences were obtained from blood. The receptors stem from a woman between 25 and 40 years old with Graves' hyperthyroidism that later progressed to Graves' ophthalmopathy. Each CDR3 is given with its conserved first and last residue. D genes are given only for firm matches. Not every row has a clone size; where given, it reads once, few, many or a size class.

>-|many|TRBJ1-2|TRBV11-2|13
CASSLEGVDGYTF
TGTGCCAGCAGCTTAGAGGGGGTCGATGGCTACACCTTC
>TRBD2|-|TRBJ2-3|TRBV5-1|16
CASSSVAGGPSDTQYF
TGCGCCAGCAGCTCGGTAGCGGGAGGGCCTTCAGATACGCAGTATTTT
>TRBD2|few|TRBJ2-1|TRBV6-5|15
CASSYSAGGSNEQSF
TGTGCCAGCAGTTACTCAGCGGGGGGGTCCAATGAGCAGTCCTTC
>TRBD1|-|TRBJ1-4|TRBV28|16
CASGTRTGVTNEKLFF
TGTGCCAGCGGTACCCGGACAGGGGTGACTAATGAAAAACTGTTTTTT
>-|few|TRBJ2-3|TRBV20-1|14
CSALSGSVTDTQYF
TGCAGTGCTCTTAGCGGTTCCGTGACAGATACGCAGTATTTT
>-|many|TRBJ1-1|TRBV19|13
CASSIRPNTEAFF
TGTGCCAGTAGTATTCGACCGAACACTGAAGCTTTCTTT
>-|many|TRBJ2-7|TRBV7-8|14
CASSLSVAALRQYF
TGTGCCAGCAGCTTATCCGTAGCAGCTTTAAGGCAGTACTTC
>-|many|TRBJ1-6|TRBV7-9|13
CASSFSMSSPLHF
TGTGCCAGCAGCTTCTCCATGAGTTCACCCCTCCACTTT
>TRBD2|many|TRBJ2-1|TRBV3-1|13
CASSHGLAYEQFF
TGTGCCAGCAGCCACGGACTAGCCTATGAGCAGTTCTTC
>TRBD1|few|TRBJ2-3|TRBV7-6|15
CASSSRQGAGDTQYF
TGTGCCAGCAGCTCAAGACAGGGGGCAGGAGATACGCAGTATTTT
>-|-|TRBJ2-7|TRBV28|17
CASSLWSLGGGAYEQYF
TGTGCCAGCAGTTTATGGAGTCTTGGGGGCGGGGCGTACGAGCAGTACTTC
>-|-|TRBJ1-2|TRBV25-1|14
CASSDSGLLYGYTF
TGTGCCAGCAGTGACTCAGGTTTACTCTATGGCTACACCTTC
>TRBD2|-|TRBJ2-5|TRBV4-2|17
CASSQGRREGPRETQYF
TGTGCCAGCAGCCAAGGTAGACGGGAGGGCCCTCGGGAGACCCAGTACTTC
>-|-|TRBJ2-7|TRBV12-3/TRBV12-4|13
CASSLFLRNEQYF
TGTGCCAGCAGTTTATTTCTTAGGAACGAGCAGTACTTC
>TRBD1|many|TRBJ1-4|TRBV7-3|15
CASSTWTGQGEKLFF
TGTGCCAGCAGCACATGGACAGGTCAGGGTGAAAAACTGTTTTTT
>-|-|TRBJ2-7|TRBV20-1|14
CSARARGPGYEQYF
TGCAGTGCTAGAGCCCGGGGGCCTGGTTACGAGCAGTACTTC
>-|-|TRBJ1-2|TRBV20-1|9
CSVPPGYTF
TGCAGTGTCCCCCCTGGCTACACCTTC
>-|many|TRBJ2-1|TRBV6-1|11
CASSEWDEQFF
TGTGCCAGCAGTGAATGGGATGAGCAGTTCTTC
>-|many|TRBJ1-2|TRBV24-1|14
CATSSTGSSDGYTF
TGTGCCACCAGCTCAACAGGGTCCTCTGATGGCTACACCTTC
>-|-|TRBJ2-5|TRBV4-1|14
CASSLLGDQETQYF
TGCGCCAGCAGCCTGCTAGGAGACCAAGAGACCCAGTACTTC
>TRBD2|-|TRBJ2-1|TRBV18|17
CASSSLMLAAAYNEQFF
TGTGCCAGCTCATCCTTAATGCTAGCGGCTGCCTACAATGAGCAGTTCTTC
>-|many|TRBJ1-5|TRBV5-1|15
CASSLVGGLNQPQHF
TGCGCCAGCAGCTTGGTGGGGGGGCTCAATCAGCCCCAGCATTTT
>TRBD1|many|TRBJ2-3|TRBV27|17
CASSRTGGGIFGDTQYF
TGTGCCAGCAGTAGGACAGGGGGTGGTATTTTCGGAGATACGCAGTATTTT
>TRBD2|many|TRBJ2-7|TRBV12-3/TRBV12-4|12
CASSWEGREQYF
TGTGCCAGCAGTTGGGAGGGGCGGGAGCAGTACTTC
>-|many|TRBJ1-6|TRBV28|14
CASSLGQDNSPLHF
TGTGCCAGCAGTTTGGGCCAGGATAATTCACCCCTCCACTTT
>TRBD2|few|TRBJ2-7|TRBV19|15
CASSISGTSVYEQYF
TGTGCCAGTAGCATATCCGGGACTAGCGTCTACGAGCAGTACTTC
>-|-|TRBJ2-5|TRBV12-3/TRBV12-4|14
CASFPGGTDLTQYF
TGTGCCAGCTTCCCCGGGGGGACAGATCTGACCCAGTACTTC
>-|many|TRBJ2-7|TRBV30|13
CAVMSGPTYEQYF
TGTGCCGTGATGTCAGGGCCAACCTACGAGCAGTACTTC
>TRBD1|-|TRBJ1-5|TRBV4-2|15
CASSLGTGRFQPQHF
TGTGCCAGCAGCCTTGGGACAGGGAGGTTTCAGCCCCAGCATTTT
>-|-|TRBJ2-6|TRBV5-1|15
CASSWITSGANVLTF
TGCGCCAGCAGCTGGATAACCTCTGGGGCCAACGTCCTGACTTTC
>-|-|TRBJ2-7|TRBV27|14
CASRSLTGPTEQYF
TGTGCCAGCAGGAGCTTAACAGGGCCCACCGAGCAGTACTTC
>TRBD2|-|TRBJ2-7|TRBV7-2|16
CASTWTVAGLAYEQYF
TGTGCCAGCACCTGGACCGTAGCGGGGTTAGCCTACGAGCAGTACTTC
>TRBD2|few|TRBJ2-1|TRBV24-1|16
CATSDRGEGFYNEQFF
TGTGCCACCAGTGATCGGGGGGAGGGATTCTACAATGAGCAGTTCTTC
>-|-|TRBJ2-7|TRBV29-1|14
CSVEAGSGTYEQYF
TGCAGCGTTGAGGCCGGGAGCGGCACCTACGAGCAGTACTTC
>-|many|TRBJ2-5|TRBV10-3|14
CAISDRQGQETQYF
TGTGCCATCAGTGACCGGCAGGGACAAGAGACCCAGTACTTC
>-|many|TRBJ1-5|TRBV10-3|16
CAISESGYTDNQPQHF
TGTGCCATCAGTGAGTCAGGCTATACGGACAATCAGCCCCAGCATTTT
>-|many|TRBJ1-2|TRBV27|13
CASSFLSGYGYTF
TGTGCCAGCAGTTTTCTATCTGGGTATGGCTACACCTTC
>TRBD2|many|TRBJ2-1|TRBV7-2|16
CASSSLGLAGRDEQFF
TGTGCCAGCAGCTCCCTGGGACTAGCGGGAAGGGATGAGCAGTTCTTC
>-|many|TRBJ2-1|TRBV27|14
CASSLTRVWNEQFF
TGTGCCAGCAGCCTAACCAGGGTTTGGAATGAGCAGTTCTTC
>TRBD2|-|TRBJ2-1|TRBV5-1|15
CASSLHGRTNNEQFF
TGCGCCAGCAGCTTGCACGGGAGGACCAACAATGAGCAGTTCTTC
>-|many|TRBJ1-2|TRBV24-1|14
CATSSNAGFDGYTF
TGTGCCACCAGCTCAAACGCGGGGTTCGATGGCTACACCTTC
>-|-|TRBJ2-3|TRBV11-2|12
CACTDFTDTQYF
TGTGCCTGTACGGATTTCACAGATACGCAGTATTTT
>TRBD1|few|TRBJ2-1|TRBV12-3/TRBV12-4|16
CASLGEGQGSYNEQFF
TGTGCCAGCTTGGGGGAGGGACAGGGGTCCTACAATGAGCAGTTCTTC
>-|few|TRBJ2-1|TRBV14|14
CASSQDSGPREQFF
TGTGCCAGCAGCCAAGATTCCGGGCCGCGGGAGCAGTTCTTC
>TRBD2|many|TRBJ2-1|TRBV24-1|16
CATSDLGLAGHNEQFF
TGTGCCACCAGTGATTTGGGGCTAGCGGGCCACAATGAGCAGTTCTTC
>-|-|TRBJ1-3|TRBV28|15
CASSFLRQGGNTIYF
TGTGCCAGCAGTTTCTTACGTCAGGGCGGGAACACCATATATTTT
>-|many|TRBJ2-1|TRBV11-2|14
CASSSEHSYNEQFF
TGTGCCAGCAGCTCGGAGCACTCCTACAATGAGCAGTTCTTC
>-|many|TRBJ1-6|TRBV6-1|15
CASKPTDLNHSPLHF
TGTGCCAGCAAGCCGACGGACCTGAACCATTCACCCCTCCACTTT
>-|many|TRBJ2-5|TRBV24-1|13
CATSAGTQETQYF
TGTGCCACCAGTGCAGGCACCCAAGAGACCCAGTACTTC
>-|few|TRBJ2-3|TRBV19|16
CASSTRAPRSTDTQYF
TGTGCCAGTAGTACGCGGGCCCCGCGTAGCACAGATACGCAGTATTTT
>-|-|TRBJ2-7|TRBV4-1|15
CASSQDGTSNWEQYF
TGCGCCAGCAGCCAAGATGGTACTAGTAATTGGGAGCAGTACTTC
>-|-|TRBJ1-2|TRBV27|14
CASSPGGGWHGYTF
TGTGCCAGCAGCCCAGGCGGGGGTTGGCATGGCTACACCTTC
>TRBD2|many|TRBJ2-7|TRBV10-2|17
CASSEAKVEGGSGEQYF
TGCGCCAGCAGTGAGGCAAAGGTTGAAGGCGGGAGTGGGGAGCAGTACTTC
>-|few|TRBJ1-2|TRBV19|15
CASSILSDSLSGYTF
TGTGCCAGTAGTATCTTATCGGACAGCCTCTCGGGCTACACCTTC